Following are 22 T cell receptor beta chains from one sample sequenced in a study of blood T cell repertoires in COVID-19 (dated by TCRdb to between 2020 and 2021). Library preparation used the immunoSEQ multiplex PCR assay. Sourced from immuneACCESS, this table was stored by TCRdb with only in-frame sequences that have V and J called. A share of the clones is absent; for the studies checked, an unresolved V gene accounts for under half, and the remainder has no known explanation. The sample contains 250,000 to 300,000 clones, 70% to 90% of them found a single time. 15% to 17% of the sample is in the top ten clones. The sequencing sample was made of PBMCs or T cells enriched from blood (not recorded which). These TCRs come from a man in his late teens or twenties who had recovered from COVID-19.

The J gene is TRBJ2-7, the V gene TRBV3-1 (or the pseudogene TRBV3-2); D possibly corresponds to TRBD1 (5 bases). The CDR3 is 14 residues long. The germline gives CDR1 LGHDT, CDR2 YNNKEL (reference sequence). V was cut by 4 bases and J by 0 bases, with 10 bases left in between. CDR3 protein: CASSPTVSSYEQYF. The CDR3 nucleotides read TGTGCCAGCAGCCCGACAGTGAGCTCCTACGAGCAGTACTTC.

This chain joins TRBV10-3 and TRBJ2-1; 7 nucleotides agree with TRBD2. The length of the CDR3 is 15 residues. V was pared by 2 bases and J by 8 bases, with 9 bases of the junction left unmatched. Germline assignment: CDR1 ENHRY and CDR2 SYGVKD. This CDR3 is CAISEPMRGGYEQFF. In DNA form, the CDR3 reads TGTGCCATCAGTGAGCCGATGAGGGGAGGGTATGAGCAGTTCTTC.

V gene TRBV5-4 combines with J gene TRBJ1-2; TRBD1 might be the D (5 bases). This CDR3 has 11 residues. Germline-derived CDR1 and CDR2 are SGHNT and YYREEE (reference sequence). The ends were cut back, 1 base at V and 8 bases at J, with 6 bases in the middle. This CDR3 is CASSLRGGYTF. CDR3 coding DNA: TGTGCCAGCAGCTTGCGGGGGGGCTACACCTTC. Combining the CDR3 with reference TRBV5-4 and TRBJ1-2 gives the whole variable domain ETGVTQSPTHLIKTRGQQVTLRCSSQSGHNTVSWYQQALGQGPQFIFQYYREEENGRGNFPPRFSGLQFPNYSSELNVNALELDDSALYLCASSLRGGYTFGSGTRLTVV.

This rearrangement joins TRBV29-1 to TRBJ1-3; possible D gene TRBD1, 6 bases. The CDR3 spans 15 residues. Germline V gene data show CDR1 as SQVTM and CDR2 as ANQGSEA. V gave up 4 bases and J gave up 0 bases, with 13 bases separating them. In DNA, the CDR3 is TGCAGCGTTGGGTATACAGGGTCCTCTGGAAACACCATATATTTT. The encoded protein is CSVGYTGSSGNTIYF.

The J gene is TRBJ2-7, the V gene TRBV6-5; 9 bases align to TRBD2. This CDR3 is 15 amino acids long. Per the germline V gene, CDR1 is MNHEY and CDR2 is SVGAGI. V lost 5 bases, J lost 6 bases, and 11 bases stayed unmatched. The CDR3 DNA sequence: TGTGCCAGCAGTCACGCCCAAGGGACTAGCCGCGAGCAGTACTTC. It is translated as CASSHAQGTSREQYF.

This chain links TRBV19 with TRBJ1-1, with TRBD1 identical over 7 bases. The CDR3 has 15 residues. Germline values: CDR1 LNHDA, CDR2 SQIVND (reference sequence). Trimming at V came to 3 bases and at J to 1 base, leaving 5 bases not matched to a gene. The CDR3 DNA reads TGTGCCAGTAGTATCGCCGGGACAGCGAACACTGAAGCTTTCTTT. Translated: CASSIAGTANTEAFF.

The rearrangement links TRBV12-3 or TRBV12-4 to TRBJ1-2; 7 nucleotides align to TRBD1. The CDR3 totals 13 residues. Unmatched junction bases numbered 11, after V lost 8 bases and J lost 8 bases. The CDR3 reads CASGSVTGMGYTF. The DNA of the CDR3 is TGTGCCAGCGGGTCCGTGACAGGGATGGGCTACACCTTC.

The chain carries TRBV28 and TRBJ2-1, with no clear D. V was cut by 8 bases and J by 15 bases, with 8 bases left in between. CDR3 length: 8 residues. CDR1 is MDHEN, CDR2 SYDVKM, per germline. The CDR3 DNA reads as TGTGCCAGCCGACTGGGGTTCTTC. Its protein is CASRLGFF.

The chain employs TRBV28 and TRBJ1-1; D is possibly TRBD1 (6 bases). Germline V gene data show CDR1 as MDHEN and CDR2 as SYDVKM. The CDR3 has 16 residues. V lost 6 bases and J lost 5, with 22 bases in between. The chain's CDR3 is CASRTTGLGLGTEAFF. The CDR3 DNA sequence: TGTGCCAGCAGAACCACAGGGCTCGGCCTGGGGACTGAAGCTTTCTTT.

J is TRBJ2-3 and V is TRBV19; TRBD2 matches 7 bases. J was trimmed by 4 bases and V by 3 bases; bases with no gene match: 10. The CDR3 runs to 16 residues. Germline V CDR1 and CDR2: LNHDA, SQIVND (reference sequence). CDR3 DNA sequence: TGTGCCAGTAGTATGGGGGGGGGACGGTTCCCAGATACGCAGTATTTT. Translated: CASSMGGGRFPDTQYF.

This clone has a single count. The chain links TRBV19 to TRBJ2-3; 7 bases agree with TRBD2. Germline CDR1 reads LNHDA; CDR2 reads SQIVND (reference sequence). This CDR3 has 13 residues. Unmatched junction bases numbered 5, after V lost 4 bases and J lost 7 bases. DNA of the CDR3: TGTGCCAGTAGTAGCACTAGCGCGTATACGCAGTATTTT. The encoded protein is CASSSTSAYTQYF.

This chain joins TRBV7-8 and TRBJ2-5, with a tentative D call TRBD1 (6 bases). Trimming removed 1 base at V and 3 bases at J, with 9 bases between. From germline, CDR1 is SGHVS and CDR2 FQNEAQ. This CDR3 is built from 14 residues. The CDR3 sequence: CASSLGGQKETQYF. CDR3 DNA sequence: TGTGCCAGCAGCTTAGGCGGACAGAAAGAGACCCAGTACTTC.

The V call is TRBV7-8, the J call TRBJ1-3, with TRBD1 identical over 9 bases. The V gene end was trimmed by 5 bases and the J gene end by 3 bases; junction bases not matched to a gene: 5. In germline, CDR1 is SGHVS, CDR2 FQNEAQ. The CDR3 spans 15 residues. The CDR3 sequence is CASSLQGAFGNTIYF. CDR3 DNA sequence: TGTGCCAGCAGCCTACAGGGGGCATTTGGAAACACCATATATTTT.

In this sample, this clone turned up once. The chain links TRBV30 to TRBJ1-4; D unresolved. This CDR3 is built from 13 residues. Germline values: CDR1 GTSNPN, CDR2 SVGIG (reference sequence). V gave up 4 bases and J gave up 1 base, with 7 bases separating them. The CDR3 sequence is CAWNGRTNEKLFF. For the CDR3, the DNA is TGTGCCTGGAACGGGAGAACTAATGAAAAACTGTTTTTT.

The chain recombines TRBV28 with TRBJ1-5, with 9 bases that match TRBD1. The length of the CDR3 is 14 residues. Trimming at V came to 6 bases and at J to 5 bases, leaving 5 bases not matched to a gene. CDR1 is MDHEN, CDR2 SYDVKM, per germline. The CDR3 is CASRTGQGYQPQHF. CDR3 nucleotide sequence: TGTGCCAGCAGGACGGGACAGGGATATCAGCCCCAGCATTTT. The variable domain in full, completed from reference TRBV28 and TRBJ1-5, reads DVKVTQSSRYLVKRTGEKVFLECVQDMDHENMFWYRQDPGLGLRLIYFSYDVKMKEKGDIPEGYSVSREKKERFSLILESASTNQTSMYLCASRTGQGYQPQHFGDGTRLSIL.

The CDR3 reads CASSYAPDRSTSPLHF. The CDR3 DNA follows: TGTGCCAGCAGTTACGCCCCAGACAGATCGACTTCACCCCTCCACTTT. The chain has TRBV5-4 and TRBJ1-6; TRBD1 is a possible D gene (5 bases). Germline values: CDR1 SGHNT, CDR2 YYREEE (reference sequence). The V end lost 5 bases, the J end lost 9 bases, and 21 bases lay between the germline ends. The CDR3 totals 16 residues.

The genes are TRBV4-2 and TRBJ1-2; a weak D match, TRBD1 (5 bases). Germline lookup yields CDR1 LGHNA and CDR2 YNFKEQ. V was cut by 1 base and J by 7 bases, with 13 bases left in between. The CDR3 loop spans 14 amino acids. CDR3 loop: CASSQGGRVLGYTF. The CDR3 nucleotides are TGTGCCAGCAGCCAAGGGGGGAGGGTTCTTGGCTACACCTTC.

V is TRBV11-1 and J is TRBJ2-5; D possibly corresponds to TRBD1 (6 bases). Germline loops: CDR1 SGHAT, CDR2 FQDESV (reference sequence). The CDR3 is made up of 15 amino acids. With 5 bases removed from V and 2 bases from J, the gap between germline ends came to 15 bases. This CDR3 is CASSPTGTTQETQYF. CDR3 DNA: TGTGCCAGCAGCCCGACCGGGACAACGCAAGAGACCCAGTACTTC. Using reference TRBV11-1 and TRBJ2-5 for the parts outside the CDR3, the full variable domain is EAEVAQSPRYKITEKSQAVAFWCDPISGHATLYWYRQILGQGPELLVQFQDESVVDDSQLPKDRFSAERLKGVDSTLKIQPAELGDSAMYLCASSPTGTTQETQYFGPGTRLLVL.

The chain recombines TRBV12-5 with TRBJ1-2; a weak D match, TRBD1 (6 bases). Germline CDR1 LGHNT, CDR2 FRNRAP. This CDR3 region has 16 residues. Trimming cost V 1 base and J 7 bases, with 19 bases left between them. CDR3: CASGLENFRGAGGYTF. For the CDR3, the DNA is TGTGCTAGTGGTTTGGAAAATTTCAGGGGCGCAGGTGGCTACACCTTC.

This sequence joins TRBV28 and TRBJ1-6; TRBD1 matches at 10 bases. The CDR3 sequence is 17 residues long. With 6 bases clipped from V and 5 bases from J, the junction kept 10 bases outside the gene matches. Germline CDR1 and CDR2: MDHEN and SYDVKM. The chain's CDR3 is CASSGQGEVRNNSPLHF. The CDR3 nucleotides read TGTGCCAGCAGCGGACAGGGGGAGGTCCGGAATAATTCACCCCTCCACTTT. Variable domain in full (rest from reference TRBV28 and TRBJ1-6): DVKVTQSSRYLVKRTGEKVFLECVQDMDHENMFWYRQDPGLGLRLIYFSYDVKMKEKGDIPEGYSVSREKKERFSLILESASTNQTSMYLCASSGQGEVRNNSPLHFGNGTRLTVT.

The chain is built from TRBV6-5 and TRBJ1-5; D remains ambiguous. CDR1 is MNHEY and CDR2 is SVGAGI in the germline V gene. This CDR3 region has 15 residues. The V gene lost 10 bases and the J gene lost 0 bases, with 16 bases spanning the gap. The CDR3 DNA follows: TGTGCCACCACGTCGAGAGGGAATAGCAATCAGCCCCAGCATTTT. Amino acid sequence: CATTSRGNSNQPQHF.

V usage is TRBV30 and J usage is TRBJ1-2; D remains ambiguous. Germline-derived CDR1 and CDR2 are GTSNPN and SVGIG (reference sequence). V lost 2 bases and J lost 3, with 7 bases in between. The CDR3 runs to 12 residues. CDR3 nucleotides: TGTGCCTGGAGTCCCGAGGACTATGGCTACACCTTC. It specifies CAWSPEDYGYTF. Supplemented by reference TRBV30 and TRBJ1-2, the full variable domain reads SQTIHQWPATLVQPVGSPLSLECTVEGTSNPNLYWYRQAAGRGLQLLFYSVGIGQISSEVPQNLSASRPQDRQFILSSKKLLLSDSGFYLCAWSPEDYGYTFGSGTRLTVV.